The 20 T cell receptor beta chains given below trace back to one sample, sequenced in a study of control samples from healthy donors and cancer patients. Profiling relied on immunoSEQ multiplex PCR, and the TCRdb table lists in-frame clones only, not all of them. Of 95,000 to 130,000 clones listed, 93% are singletons. Sample: blood. The receptors originated from a man between 25 and 39 years old in good health.

This clone showed up just once. The J gene is TRBJ1-1, the V gene TRBV3-1 (or the pseudogene TRBV3-2); 8 nucleotides agree with TRBD1. V lost 4 bases to trimming and J lost 6 bases; unmatched junction nucleotides: 4. The germline V gene encodes CDR1 LGHDT and CDR2 YNNKEL (reference sequence). This CDR3 has 13 residues. The CDR3 DNA reads TGTGCCAGCAGCCGAGCAGGGGGCTCTGAAGCTTTCTTT. Amino acids: CASSRAGGSEAFF.

The chain has TRBV29-1 and TRBJ2-1; D not certain. The CDR3 spans 13 residues. V dropped 5 bases and J dropped 1 base, with 9 bases sitting between them. Germline V gene data show CDR1 as SQVTM and CDR2 as ANQGSEA. CDR3 nucleotide sequence: TGCAGCGTTAATGGCGGATCCTACAATGAGCAGTTCTTC. Translated, it gives CSVNGGSYNEQFF.

CDR3 in amino acids: CASSSGGGQDEQYF. CDR3 nucleotide sequence: TGTGCCAGCAGCTCCGGGGGGGGTCAAGACGAGCAGTACTTC. This sequence joins TRBV5-4 and TRBJ2-7, with 8 bases that match TRBD2. The CDR3 extends over 14 amino acids. Germline V gene data show CDR1 as SGHNT and CDR2 as YYREEE (reference sequence). Germline trimming cut 3 bases from V and 5 bases from J; bases unmatched to any gene: 7.

This chain connects TRBV20-1 to TRBJ2-3; D remains unclear. Trimming removed 5 bases from V and 4 bases from J, with 7 bases in between. CDR1 is DFQATT, CDR2 SNEGSKA, per germline (reference sequence). The CDR3 covers 11 residues. The CDR3 nucleotides are TGCAGTGCTTCAGAGGCAGATACGCAGTATTTT. This translates into CSASEADTQYF.

The chain combines TRBV2 with TRBJ1-5, with D tentatively TRBD1 (6 bases). The CDR3 covers 13 residues. The germline V gene encodes CDR1 SNHLY and CDR2 FYNNEI. With 6 bases removed from V and 5 bases from J, the gap between germline ends came to 11 bases. As DNA, the CDR3 is TGTGCCAGCAGCGGGACACAATATCAGCCCCAGCATTTT. It yields the protein CASSGTQYQPQHF.

This clone showed up just a few times. The chain carries TRBV7-2 and TRBJ1-5; TRBD1 is a possible D gene (5 bases). The ends were cut back, 5 bases at V and 5 bases at J, with 13 bases in the middle. Germline V gene data show CDR1 as SGHTA and CDR2 as FQGNSA. CDR3 size: 14 residues. The CDR3 DNA is TGTGCCAGCAGCCTACCTGGGGGTTATCAGCCCCAGCATTTT. It translates to CASSLPGGYQPQHF.

This sequence joins TRBV11-2 and TRBJ2-3; tentatively, D is TRBD1 (6 bases). CDR1 is SGHAT, CDR2 FQNNGV, per germline. This CDR3 spans 16 amino acids. Trimming stripped 5 bases from V and 3 bases from J, with 18 bases between. The CDR3 loop reads CASSPGHHTRTDTQYF. In DNA, the CDR3 is TGTGCCAGCAGCCCGGGACACCACACCCGGACAGATACGCAGTATTTT.

V gene TRBV5-1 combines with J gene TRBJ1-6; 11 bases align to TRBD1. Per the germline V gene, CDR1 is SGHRS and CDR2 is YFSETQ. V lost 4 bases, J lost 8 bases, and 2 bases stayed unmatched. CDR3 length: 14 amino acids. CDR3 sequence: CASSGGQGDSPLHF. CDR3 coding DNA: TGCGCCAGCAGCGGGGGACAGGGGGATTCACCCCTCCACTTT.

This clone was found once. This rearrangement joins TRBV6-2 or TRBV6-3 to TRBJ1-1; 7 bases fit TRBD1. This CDR3 has 14 amino acids. V lost 6 bases and J lost 6; bases outside the gene matches: 10. Germline V gene lookup returns CDR1 MNHEY and CDR2 SVGEGT. The CDR3 reads CASSLAGGLAEAFF. CDR3 bases: TGTGCCAGCAGCCTTGCAGGGGGGTTAGCTGAAGCTTTCTTT.

The J gene is TRBJ2-3, the V gene TRBV9; 11 bases agree with TRBD2. Germline CDR1 and CDR2: SGDLS and YYNGEE. J lost 5 bases, V lost 0 bases, and 8 bases had no gene match. CDR3 size: 17 residues. The CDR3 loop is CASSVDGRLAGGDTQYF. The CDR3 DNA is TGTGCCAGCAGCGTAGACGGTAGGCTAGCGGGAGGAGATACGCAGTATTTT.

The chain has TRBV14 and TRBJ1-2; D remains ambiguous. This CDR3 has 14 residues. The ends were cut back, 0 bases at V and 0 bases at J, with 5 bases in the middle. CDR1 SGHDN and CDR2 FVKESK come from the germline V gene. The CDR3: CASSQDQTNYGYTF. CDR3 bases: TGTGCCAGCAGCCAAGATCAGACTAACTATGGCTACACCTTC.

The genes are TRBV6-5 and TRBJ1-1; 11 bases line up with TRBD1. Unmatched junction bases numbered 6, after V lost 2 bases and J lost 4 bases. CDR3 length equals 16 residues. From germline, CDR1 is MNHEY and CDR2 SVGAGI. This CDR3 is CASSYRPGTGGTEAFF. The CDR3 DNA follows: TGTGCCAGCAGTTACCGTCCCGGGACAGGGGGCACTGAAGCTTTCTTT.

The CDR3 is CASSPVNLKAYEQYF. CDR3 sequence (DNA): TGTGCCAGCAGCCCGGTCAATCTAAAAGCCTACGAGCAGTACTTC. The genes are TRBV5-6 and TRBJ2-7, with D uncertain. V lost 4 bases and J 2 bases, leaving 16 bases between the germline ends. Looked up from germline, CDR1 is SGHDT and CDR2 is YYEEEE. This CDR3 is built from 15 residues.

The count of this clone is one. The genes are TRBV5-1 and TRBJ2-3, with 10 positions matching TRBD2. The CDR3 covers 16 residues. Germline CDR1 reads SGHRS; CDR2 reads YFSETQ. The J segment lost 5 bases and the V segment lost 3 bases, leaving 9 bases of the junction unmatched. CDR3 nucleotide sequence: TGCGCCAGCAGCTCCCCAGCGGGGGGGTTTAAAGATACGCAGTATTTT. Its translation: CASSSPAGGFKDTQYF.

This chain connects TRBV5-6 to TRBJ1-2; the D gene is possibly TRBD1 (5 bases). Germline V gene data show CDR1 as SGHDT and CDR2 as YYEEEE. Trimming stripped 2 bases from V and 6 bases from J, with 14 bases between. The CDR3 covers 14 residues. The CDR3 here is CASSFTGLDHGYTF. The CDR3 nucleotides read TGTGCCAGCAGCTTCACGGGACTCGACCATGGCTACACCTTC.

This chain uses TRBV11-3 with TRBJ2-7; no reliable D call. The V and J ends lost 3 bases and 3 bases respectively, with 6 bases between them. CDR1 and CDR2 from the germline V gene are SGHNT and YENEEA. CDR3 length: 12 residues. As DNA, the CDR3 is TGTGCCAGCAGCTTTCGAGGCTACGAGCAGTACGTC. Translation gives CASSFRGYEQYV.

The chain is built from TRBV7-9 and TRBJ2-3, with 13 nucleotides matching TRBD2. Germline loops: CDR1 SEHNR, CDR2 FQNEAQ (reference sequence). Germline trimming cut 2 bases from V and 4 bases from J; bases unmatched to any gene: 0. This CDR3 has 15 residues. The CDR3 region has the DNA TGTGCCAGCAGCTTAACTAGCGGGGGGGCAGATACGCAGTATTTT. Encoded protein: CASSLTSGGADTQYF. Complete variable domain (other parts from reference TRBV7-9 and TRBJ2-3): DTGVSQNPRHKITKRGQNVTFRCDPISEHNRLYWYRQTLGQGPEFLTYFQNEAQLEKSRLLSDRFSAERPKGSFSTLEIQRTEQGDSAMYLCASSLTSGGADTQYFGPGTRLTVL.

This chain links TRBV11-2 with TRBJ2-6; D call uncertain. The ends were cut back, 7 bases at V and 0 bases at J, with 4 bases in the middle. The germline V gene has CDR1 SGHAT and CDR2 FQNNGV. This CDR3 contains 13 residues. CDR3 protein: CASTYSGANVLTF. As DNA, the CDR3 is TGTGCCAGCACGTACTCTGGGGCCAACGTCCTGACTTTC.

The chain joins TRBV27 to TRBJ1-2, with no clear D. This CDR3 contains 16 residues. Trimming shortened V by 4 bases and J by 4 bases, and 19 bases separated the two germline ends. Germline values: CDR1 MNHEY, CDR2 SMNVEV (reference sequence). The CDR3 sequence is CASSSLIQRAPYGYTF. The CDR3 coding sequence is TGTGCCAGCAGTTCCCTGATTCAGAGGGCCCCCTATGGCTACACCTTC.

The V gene is TRBV5-8, the J gene TRBJ2-7, with D possibly matching TRBD2 (5 bases). This CDR3 region has 14 residues. Germline V lookup: CDR1 SGHTS, CDR2 YDEGEE. Trimming left V 4 bases short and J 7 bases short, with 18 bases between. The CDR3 sequence: CASSLRARSREQYF. The CDR3 nucleotides are TGTGCCAGCAGCCTGCGGGCCAGATCGAGGGAGCAGTACTTC.